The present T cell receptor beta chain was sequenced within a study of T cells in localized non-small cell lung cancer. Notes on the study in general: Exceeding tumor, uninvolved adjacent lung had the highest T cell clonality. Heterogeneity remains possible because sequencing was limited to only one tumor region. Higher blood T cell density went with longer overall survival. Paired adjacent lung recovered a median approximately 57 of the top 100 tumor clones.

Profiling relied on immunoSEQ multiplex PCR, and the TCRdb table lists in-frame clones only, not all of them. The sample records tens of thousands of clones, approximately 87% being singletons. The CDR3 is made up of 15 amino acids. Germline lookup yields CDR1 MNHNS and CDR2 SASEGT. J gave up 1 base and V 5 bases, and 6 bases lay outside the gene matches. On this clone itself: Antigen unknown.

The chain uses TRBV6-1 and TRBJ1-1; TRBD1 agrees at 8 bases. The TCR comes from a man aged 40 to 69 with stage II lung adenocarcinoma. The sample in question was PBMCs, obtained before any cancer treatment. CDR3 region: CASSTRTGRNTEAFF. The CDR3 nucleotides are TGTGCCAGCAGTACAAGGACAGGGAGGAACACTGAAGCTTTCTTT.